Below, one T cell receptor beta chain is given with its context. The antigen is not known. The sample is drawn from a study of response to subunit inactivated influenza vaccine. Study observations and caveats: Few new T cells, the authors suggested, are recruited by each seasonal influenza vaccination.

MiXCR, run by TCRdb on the RT-PCR reads, gives a single entry per CDR3 protein. The sample contains approximately 230,000 distinct CDR3 sequences, roughly an eighth of which appear only once. V was clipped by 6 bases and J by 4 bases, with 15 bases between them. From germline, CDR1 is SQVTM and CDR2 ANQGSEA. The CDR3 is 13 residues long. The chain is built from TRBV29-1 and TRBJ1-1; D unclear. The TCR originated in a man in his forties or fifties who received an inactivated influenza vaccine. The source material was non-naive T cells sorted from PBMCs, sampled around two weeks before vaccination. CDR3 DNA sequence: TGCAGCGTCCCCTCGGGGTCCGGCACTGAAGCTTTCTTT. Encoded protein: CSVPSGSGTEAFF.